This T cell receptor (beta chain) was observed in a study of identifying expanded T cells in peripheral blood. Study-level findings and limits: Over about two and four weeks, about 15 and 18 clones changed, versus 1.2 between replicates.

Comment on this clone: The antigen remains unidentified.

Clones were sequenced by immunoSEQ multiplex PCR, and TCRdb holds only the in-frame ones, with some missing. The table has approximately 58,000 clones, about 80% seen once; the top ten hold roughly 15%. No infections or other immune events were documented during collection. Material: blood. The source is a person aged 18 to 69 in good health.

The CDR3 DNA follows: TGTGCCAGCAGTCCCGAGGGTGTGTACAATGAGCAGTTCTTC. It encodes CASSPEGVYNEQFF. This chain uses TRBV6-5 with TRBJ2-1, with D maybe TRBD2 (5 bases). V lost 5 bases and J 4 bases, leaving 12 bases between the germline ends. This CDR3 comprises 14 residues. Germline V gene sequence: CDR1 MNHEY, CDR2 SVGAGI.